These 30 T cell receptor beta chains share one sample of origin, sequenced in a study of early T cells in non-severe SARS-CoV-2 infection. TCRdb passed the 5' RACE reads through MiXCR, listing each CDR3 protein once. This sample has roughly 55,000 distinct CDR3 sequences; under 15% occur once, and the top ten carry about a tenth. The sample in question was whole blood, obtained at baseline. Receptors originate from an adult who was a healthcare worker with PCR-confirmed SARS-CoV-2 infection or an uninfected control (not recorded which).

With regard to this clonotype: Relative to the germline gene, one junction end is altered; a read error may explain this. The chain has TRBV7-7 and TRBJ2-5, with no clear D. The CDR3 is 14 amino acids. From germline, CDR1 is SSHAT and CDR2 FNYEAQ (reference sequence). CDR3 in DNA: TGTGCTAGCAGCCCGAACGGGCGCCAAGAGACCCAGTACTTC. Translated: CASSPNGRQETQYF. Supplemented by reference TRBV7-7 and TRBJ2-5, the full variable domain reads GAGVSQSPRYKVTKRGQDVTLRCDPISSHATLYWYQQALGQGPEFLTYFNYEAQPDKSGLPSDRFSAERPEGSISTLTIQRTEQRDSAMYRCASSPNGRQETQYFGPGTRLLVL.

The gene calls are TRBV5-4 and TRBJ2-7; 7 nucleotides match TRBD1. Germline CDR1 SGHNT, CDR2 YYREEE (reference sequence). The CDR3 has 14 residues. J lost 1 base, V lost 4 bases, and 5 bases had no gene match. The CDR3: CASSPRTGSYEQYF. CDR3 nucleotides: TGTGCCAGCAGCCCGAGGACAGGTTCCTACGAGCAGTACTTC.

DNA for the CDR3: TGTGCCAGCAGTTTAAGGGGCACAGATACGCAGTATTTT. Translation: CASSLRGTDTQYF. The chain recombines TRBV27 with TRBJ2-3; D call uncertain. CDR1 is MNHEY and CDR2 is SMNVEV in the germline V gene (reference sequence). The CDR3 extends over 13 amino acids. Trimming shortened V by 2 bases and J by 1 base, and 4 bases separated the two germline ends.

This clonotype was found a few times. This rearrangement joins TRBV18 to TRBJ1-2; D is undetermined. Deletions cut 3 bases from V and 3 bases from J, with 8 bases between. Germline CDR1 is KGHSH and CDR2 is LQKENI. The CDR3 totals 13 residues. The CDR3, as DNA: TGTGCCAGCTCACCCGGGGAGGACTATGGCTACACCTTC. It specifies CASSPGEDYGYTF.

This clonotype has a handful of counts. This rearrangement joins TRBV29-1 to TRBJ2-2, with D tentatively TRBD1 or TRBD2 (5 bases each). The CDR3 sequence is 15 residues long. With 4 bases removed from V and 4 bases from J, the gap between germline ends came to 16 bases. Germline values: CDR1 SQVTM, CDR2 ANQGSEA. The CDR3 sequence is CSVVILKGSTGELFF. The DNA for the CDR3 is TGCAGCGTTGTTATCCTCAAGGGGAGCACCGGGGAGCTGTTTTTT.

This clonotype was picked up many times. The chain combines TRBV11-1 with TRBJ1-1, with 7 bases fitting TRBD1. V lost 5 bases and J lost 4; bases outside the gene matches: 10. In germline, CDR1 is SGHAT, CDR2 FQDESV (reference sequence). The CDR3 has 15 amino acids. CDR3 bases: TGTGCCAGCAGCCACCCTGACAGGGACGGCACTGAAGCTTTCTTT. This encodes CASSHPDRDGTEAFF.

This clonotype was seen a few times. V is TRBV11-2 and J is TRBJ1-5; D uncertain. This CDR3 region has 15 residues. Germline V gene lookup returns CDR1 SGHAT and CDR2 FQNNGV. The germline V and J ends were trimmed by 0 bases and 3 bases, with 9 bases remaining between them. The CDR3: CASSLDPGFNQPQHF. The CDR3 nucleotides are TGTGCCAGCAGCTTAGATCCGGGGTTCAATCAGCCCCAGCATTTT.

This rearrangement joins TRBV19 to TRBJ1-2, with D possibly being TRBD1 (6 bases). The CDR3 consists of 15 residues. In germline, CDR1 is LNHDA, CDR2 SQIVND (reference sequence). Trimming cost V 9 bases and J 0 bases, with 17 bases left between them. CDR3 residues: CASRTDIRANYGYTF. The CDR3 nucleotides read TGTGCCAGCCGGACAGACATTAGAGCTAACTATGGCTACACCTTC.

This clonotype was picked up many times. The rearrangement uses TRBV20-1 and TRBJ1-1; 7 nucleotides agree with TRBD1. Germline trimming cut 5 bases from V and 4 bases from J; bases unmatched to any gene: 10. There are 14 residues in the CDR3. Looked up from germline, CDR1 is DFQATT and CDR2 is SNEGSKA (reference sequence). CDR3 amino acids: CSAPLTGSGTEAFF. The CDR3 nucleotides are TGCAGTGCTCCCCTGACAGGGAGTGGCACTGAAGCTTTCTTT.

This clonotype was observed many times. The rearrangement uses TRBV3-1 and TRBJ1-3; D unresolved. With 3 bases removed from V and 1 base from J, the gap between germline ends came to 25 bases. The CDR3 is 20 residues long. In germline, CDR1 is LGHDT, CDR2 YNNKEL (reference sequence). The CDR3 DNA reads TGTGCCAGCAGCCATCCCGGAAGCCGCACACTGGGAGGATCTGGAAACACCATATATTTT. Protein product: CASSHPGSRTLGGSGNTIYF.

This chain links TRBV27 with TRBJ2-1; weak D call: TRBD2 (5 bases). The CDR3 sequence is 16 residues long. In germline, CDR1 is MNHEY, CDR2 SMNVEV (reference sequence). Trimming removed 7 bases at V and 0 bases at J, with 16 bases between. CDR3 nucleotide sequence: TGTGCCAGCACTCTGGACTTCCCGAGCTCCTACAATGAGCAGTTCTTC. It encodes CASTLDFPSSYNEQFF.

This clonotype was found a few times. V usage is TRBV18 and J usage is TRBJ1-1; D uncertain. Trimming removed 3 bases at V and 4 bases at J, with 12 bases between. Germline loops: CDR1 KGHSH, CDR2 LQKENI. This CDR3 comprises 14 residues. This chain's CDR3 is CASSPGPSGTEAFF. The CDR3 region has the DNA TGTGCCAGCTCACCTGGACCCTCGGGCACTGAAGCTTTCTTT.

The CDR3 nucleotides read TGTGCCAGCAGCTCACTAGCGGGAGTTTACAATGAGCAGTTCTTC. It codes for CASSSLAGVYNEQFF. This chain connects TRBV11-2 to TRBJ2-1; 11 bases fit TRBD2. V shed 4 bases, J shed 4 bases, and the junction held 3 bases outside the gene matches. The length of the CDR3 is 15 residues. The germline CDR1 and CDR2 sequences are SGHAT and FQNNGV.

This clonotype was observed a handful of times. The chain links TRBV29-1 to TRBJ2-6; unclear D gene. Germline V gene lookup returns CDR1 SQVTM and CDR2 ANQGSEA. Trimming removed 3 bases from V and 0 bases from J, with 6 bases in between. The length of the CDR3 is 14 residues. As DNA, the CDR3 is TGCAGCGTTGATCAACCCTCTGGGGCCAACGTCCTGACTTTC. Its protein is CSVDQPSGANVLTF. The variable domain in full, completed from reference TRBV29-1 and TRBJ2-6, reads SAVISQKPSRDICQRGTSLTIQCQVDSQVTMMFWYRQQPGQSLTLIATANQGSEATYESGFVIDKFPISRPNLTFSTLTVSNMSPEDSSIYLCSVDQPSGANVLTFGAGSRLTVL.

The chain recombines TRBV7-6 with TRBJ2-5; D is undetermined. The ends were cut back, 3 bases at V and 5 bases at J, with 4 bases in the middle. In germline, CDR1 is SGHVS, CDR2 FNYEAQ. There are 11 residues in the CDR3. The CDR3 is CASSLLETQYF. CDR3 sequence (DNA): TGTGCCAGCAGCTTGCTTGAGACCCAGTACTTC.

This chain joins TRBV4-1 and TRBJ1-4; D unclear. The V end was cut by 0 bases, the J end by 2 bases, with 7 bases between. CDR3 length: 15 amino acids. Germline lookup yields CDR1 MGHRA and CDR2 YSYEKL. Here the CDR3 DNA reads TGCGCCAGCAGCCAAGAAGGGTTTACTAATGAAAAACTGTTTTTT. It is translated as CASSQEGFTNEKLFF.

The table lists this clonotype with a few counts. The chain joins TRBV28 to TRBJ1-1; TRBD1 might be the D (6 bases). V was shortened by 6 bases and J by 2 bases, with 16 bases between the two germline ends. Looked up from germline, CDR1 is MDHEN and CDR2 is SYDVKM. The CDR3 spans 15 residues. The CDR3 coding sequence is TGTGCCAGCAGCAAAACGGGGGGCGGAAACACTGAAGCTTTCTTT. This translates into CASSKTGGGNTEAFF.

This clonotype was found a few times. Relative to the germline gene, one junction end is altered; a read error may explain this. This chain connects TRBV5-1 to TRBJ2-1; possible D gene TRBD1, 7 bases. The CDR3 is 16 amino acids. Germline V gives CDR1 SGHRS, CDR2 YFSETQ. CDR3 in amino acids: CAGSLGGTAIYNEQFF. In nucleotides, the CDR3 is TGCGCCGGCAGCTTGGGCGGGACAGCTATCTACAATGAGCAGTTCTTC. The full variable domain, completed using reference TRBV5-1 and TRBJ2-1, is KAGVTQTPRYLIKTRGQQVTLSCSPISGHRSVSWYQQTPGQGLQFLFEYFSETQRNKGNFPGRFSGRQFSNSRSEMNVSTLELGDSALYLCAGSLGGTAIYNEQFFGPGTRLTVL.

In this sample, this clonotype is medium-sized. The gene calls are TRBV11-2 and TRBJ1-3, with no clear D. CDR3 length: 14 amino acids. Trimming removed 2 bases at V and 0 bases at J, with 5 bases between. Germline V lookup: CDR1 SGHAT, CDR2 FQNNGV. The CDR3 DNA reads as TGTGCCAGCAGCTTAAGCATCTCTGGAAACACCATATATTTT. This sequence encodes CASSLSISGNTIYF.

Within the sample, this clonotype is medium-sized. V and J are TRBV5-1 and TRBJ1-5, with 8 bases lining up with TRBD1. This CDR3 has 16 residues. Unmatched junction bases numbered 8, after V lost 4 bases and J lost 2 bases. Per the germline V gene, CDR1 is SGHRS and CDR2 is YFSETQ. DNA of the CDR3: TGCGCCAGCAGCCCCACCCCGGGACAGGGCAATCAGCCCCAGCATTTT. It translates to CASSPTPGQGNQPQHF. Using reference TRBV5-1 and TRBJ1-5 for the parts outside the CDR3, the full variable domain is KAGVTQTPRYLIKTRGQQVTLSCSPISGHRSVSWYQQTPGQGLQFLFEYFSETQRNKGNFPGRFSGRQFSNSRSEMNVSTLELGDSALYLCASSPTPGQGNQPQHFGDGTRLSIL.

The J gene is TRBJ2-1, the V gene TRBV7-7; possibly TRBD2 for D (6 bases). CDR3 size: 13 residues. Trimming pared 4 bases from V and 8 bases from J, leaving 12 bases between. The germline gives CDR1 SSHAT, CDR2 FNYEAQ (reference sequence). The CDR3 loop is CASSSRLVDEQFF. CDR3 bases: TGTGCCAGCAGCTCCCGACTAGTCGATGAGCAGTTCTTC.

This clonotype was recorded many times. The gene calls are TRBV28 and TRBJ1-5; no clear D. Per the germline V gene, CDR1 is MDHEN and CDR2 is SYDVKM. V was cut by 5 bases and J by 0 bases, with 20 bases left in between. This CDR3 contains 18 residues. CDR3 coding DNA: TGTGCCAGCAGTCCCCGGTTTGGTAACCACTATAGCAATCAGCCCCAGCATTTT. Encoded protein: CASSPRFGNHYSNQPQHF.

This clonotype was picked up a small number of times. This sequence joins TRBV12-3 or TRBV12-4 and TRBJ1-1; D is undetermined. The ends were cut back, 7 bases at V and 1 base at J, with 10 bases in the middle. The CDR3 is made up of 13 amino acids. This chain's CDR3 is CASNEGGNTEAFF. The CDR3, as DNA: TGTGCCAGCAATGAGGGCGGGAACACTGAAGCTTTCTTT.

This sequence joins TRBV6-2 or TRBV6-3 and TRBJ1-2; 7 bases are shared with TRBD1. Germline V gene lookup returns CDR1 MNHEY and CDR2 SVGEGT. The junction had 12 bases not matched to a gene; V was cut back by 7 bases and J by 4 bases. CDR3 length: 15 amino acids. CDR3 bases: TGTGCCAGCACGGGCCGTAGGGGGCTGAGCTATGGCTACACCTTC. The encoded protein is CASTGRRGLSYGYTF.

This clonotype appeared many times. This chain connects TRBV5-4 to TRBJ2-4; the D gene is possibly TRBD2 (6 bases). The CDR3 has 15 residues. Trimming stripped 0 bases from V and 4 bases from J, with 11 bases between. From germline, CDR1 is SGHNT and CDR2 YYREEE (reference sequence). CDR3 nucleotides: TGTGCCAGCAGCTTGGCTGCCGGGAGTAAAAACATTCAGTACTTC. It specifies CASSLAAGSKNIQYF.

The chain combines TRBV7-8 with TRBJ2-5; possibly TRBD1 for D (6 bases). This CDR3 spans 14 amino acids. Germline V lookup: CDR1 SGHVS, CDR2 FQNEAQ. V shed 6 bases and J shed 5 bases, with 16 bases lying between them. Written as DNA, the CDR3 is TGTGCCAGCAGGGCCAGGGGAATCGGGGAGACCCAGTACTTC. Encoded protein: CASRARGIGETQYF.

This clonotype was seen only once. The chain couples TRBV9 to TRBJ2-3, with 10 bases identical to TRBD2. The V gene end was trimmed by 0 bases and the J gene end by 6 bases; junction bases not matched to a gene: 7. CDR3 length equals 16 residues. Germline CDR1 and CDR2: SGDLS and YYNGEE. Written as DNA, the CDR3 is TGTGCCAGCAGCGTAGATGGAGCGGGAGGGCCGGATACGCAGTATTTT. Residues: CASSVDGAGGPDTQYF.

CDR3 DNA sequence: TGTGCCTGGAGTACTCAGGGGGGCACTGAAGCTTTCTTT. This translates into CAWSTQGGTEAFF. The genes are TRBV30 and TRBJ1-1, with TRBD1 matching 7 bases. The CDR3 has 13 amino acids. Germline V gene sequence: CDR1 GTSNPN, CDR2 SVGIG (reference sequence). Losses at the gene ends were 2 bases for V and 4 bases for J; bases not matched to a gene: 4.

The chain is built from TRBV5-1 and TRBJ2-5; TRBD1 might be the D (5 bases). V was shortened by 2 bases and J by 3 bases, with 8 bases between the two germline ends. CDR1 and CDR2 from the germline V gene are SGHRS and YFSETQ. CDR3 length: 13 amino acids. The CDR3 sequence is CASSFQGEETQYF. The CDR3 region has the DNA TGCGCCAGCAGCTTTCAAGGGGAAGAGACCCAGTACTTC. Full variable domain (remainder filled in from reference TRBV5-1 and TRBJ2-5): KAGVTQTPRYLIKTRGQQVTLSCSPISGHRSVSWYQQTPGQGLQFLFEYFSETQRNKGNFPGRFSGRQFSNSRSEMNVSTLELGDSALYLCASSFQGEETQYFGPGTRLLVL.

The J gene is TRBJ2-2, the V gene TRBV10-2; no clear D. Trimming pared 9 bases from V and 4 bases from J, leaving 9 bases between. Germline loops: CDR1 WSHSY, CDR2 SAAADI. CDR3 length: 12 amino acids. The CDR3 DNA follows: TGCGCCAGTACTATGTTCACCGGGGAGCTGTTTTTT. Translating gives CASTMFTGELFF.